This TCR beta chain was captured in a study of T-cell memory formation after mild COVID-19. Whole-study context: TCR clusters largely stayed donor specific.

CDR1 and CDR2 (germline): SEHNR, FQNEAQ (reference sequence). This CDR3 is built from 13 residues. V dropped 5 bases and J dropped 8; count of bases not matched to a gene: 8. One entry per CDR3 protein, called by TCRdb with MiXCR from the 5' RACE reads. The repertoire holds more than 300,000 distinct CDR3 sequences, with 20% to 25% as singletons. The rearrangement joins TRBV7-9 to TRBJ1-2; 7 bases line up with TRBD1. The sequenced material came from PBMCs or a T cell subset sorted from them (not recorded which). The TCR was taken from a man younger than 35 who had mild COVID-19 (a few samples of this study predate the infection). Cell type and time point are not known. This CDR3 is CASSQGTVGGYTF. CDR3 nucleotide sequence: TGTGCCAGCAGCCAAGGGACAGTCGGCGGCTACACCTTC.